Listed below are T cell receptor beta chains from one sample, sequenced in a study of CD8 T cells in ankylosing spondylitis. TCRdb independently ran MiXCR on the 5' RACE reads; one entry per CDR3 protein. The data hold some 800,000 distinct CDR3 sequences, with roughly 10% observed a single time. The specimen sequenced was blood, either unsorted or a sorted T cell fraction (not recorded which). The receptors come from a male donor with ankylosing spondylitis. The CDR3 runs from the conserved cysteine through the conserved F or W. The order of the fields is clone size, D gene, J gene, V gene, CDR3 protein, CDR3 DNA. D genes are given only for firm matches. The size entry is marked missing in some rows and otherwise reads once, few, many or a size class.

clone size: few
D gene: -
J gene: TRBJ2-1
V gene: TRBV29-1
CDR3 protein: CSVDGQVNNEQFF
CDR3 DNA: TGCAGCGTTGACGGCCAGGTAAACAATGAGCAGTTCTTC

clone size: few
D gene: -
J gene: TRBJ1-6
V gene: TRBV7-2
CDR3 protein: CASSLDLDNSPLHF
CDR3 DNA: TGTGCCAGCAGCCTGGACCTAGATAATTCACCCCTCCACTTT

clone size: many
D gene: TRBD2
J gene: TRBJ2-1
V gene: TRBV5-1
CDR3 protein: CASSSLGLAGGNEQFF
CDR3 DNA: TGCGCCAGCAGCTCCTTGGGCCTAGCGGGAGGAAATGAGCAGTTCTTC

clone size: few
D gene: -
J gene: TRBJ1-3
V gene: TRBV10-3
CDR3 protein: CAITGQLSSGNTIYF
CDR3 DNA: TGTGCCATCACCGGACAGCTAAGCTCTGGAAACACCATATATTTT

clone size: -
D gene: TRBD2
J gene: TRBJ2-5
V gene: TRBV20-1
CDR3 protein: CSAGPGGRGETQYF
CDR3 DNA: TGCAGTGCTGGCCCCGGGGGGAGAGGGGAGACCCAGTACTTC

clone size: -
D gene: -
J gene: TRBJ1-2
V gene: TRBV6-1
CDR3 protein: CASSLGEGTNYGYTF
CDR3 DNA: TGTGCCAGCAGCCTGGGGGAGGGAACTAACTATGGCTACACCTTC

clone size: -
D gene: -
J gene: TRBJ2-7
V gene: TRBV7-2
CDR3 protein: CASSLPGAVGQYF
CDR3 DNA: TGTGCCAGCAGCTTACCGGGCGCCGTTGGGCAGTACTTC

clone size: -
D gene: -
J gene: TRBJ2-2
V gene: TRBV29-1
CDR3 protein: CSVEDRSINLDGELFF
CDR3 DNA: TGCAGCGTTGAAGATCGGTCTATTAACCTCGACGGGGAGCTGTTTTTT

clone size: -
D gene: -
J gene: TRBJ2-5
V gene: TRBV5-1
CDR3 protein: CASSLVDSETQYF
CDR3 DNA: TGCGCCAGCAGCTTGGTGGACTCGGAGACCCAGTACTTC

clone size: many
D gene: -
J gene: TRBJ1-5
V gene: TRBV2
CDR3 protein: CASSGRYGVFSNQPQHF
CDR3 DNA: TGTGCCAGCAGTGGACGGTACGGGGTTTTTAGCAATCAGCCCCAGCATTTT

clone size: few
D gene: -
J gene: TRBJ2-5
V gene: TRBV28
CDR3 protein: CASSLWDSEETQYF
CDR3 DNA: TGTGCCAGCAGTTTATGGGACTCGGAAGAGACCCAGTACTTC

clone size: many
D gene: -
J gene: TRBJ1-2
V gene: TRBV20-1
CDR3 protein: CSARRLFGDYGYTF
CDR3 DNA: TGCAGTGCTAGACGATTATTCGGGGACTATGGCTACACCTTC

clone size: -
D gene: -
J gene: TRBJ1-6
V gene: TRBV6-1
CDR3 protein: CASSPPGLQEEEPLHF
CDR3 DNA: TGTGCCAGCAGCCCGCCCGGGCTCCAGGAAGAAGAACCCCTCCACTTT

clone size: -
D gene: TRBD1
J gene: TRBJ2-7
V gene: TRBV6-1
CDR3 protein: CASSVGTGSSYEQYF
CDR3 DNA: TGTGCCAGCAGTGTCGGGACAGGGAGCTCCTACGAGCAGTACTTC

clone size: -
D gene: TRBD2
J gene: TRBJ2-1
V gene: TRBV20-1
CDR3 protein: CSARVSSTSGSGYNEQFF
CDR3 DNA: TGCAGTGCTAGGGTTTCGTCGACTAGCGGGAGTGGCTACAATGAGCAGTTCTTC

clone size: -
D gene: -
J gene: TRBJ2-3
V gene: TRBV20-1
CDR3 protein: CSATRDFLTDTQYF
CDR3 DNA: TGCAGTGCTACCCGGGACTTCCTAACAGATACGCAGTATTTT